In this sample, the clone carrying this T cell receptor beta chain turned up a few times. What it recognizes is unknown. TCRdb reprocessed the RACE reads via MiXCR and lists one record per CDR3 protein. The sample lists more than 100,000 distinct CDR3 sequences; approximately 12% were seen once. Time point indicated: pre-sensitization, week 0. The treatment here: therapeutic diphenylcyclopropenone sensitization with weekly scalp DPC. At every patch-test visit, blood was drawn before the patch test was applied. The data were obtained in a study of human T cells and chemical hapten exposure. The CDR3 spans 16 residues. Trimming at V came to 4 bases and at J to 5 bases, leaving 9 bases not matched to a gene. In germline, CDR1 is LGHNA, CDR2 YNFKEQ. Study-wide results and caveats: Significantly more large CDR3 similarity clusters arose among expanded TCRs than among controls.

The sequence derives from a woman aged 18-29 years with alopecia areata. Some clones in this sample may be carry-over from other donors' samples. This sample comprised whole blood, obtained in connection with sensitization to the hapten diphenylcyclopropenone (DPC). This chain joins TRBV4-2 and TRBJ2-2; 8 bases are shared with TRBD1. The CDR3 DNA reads TGTGCCAGCAGCCTAAGACAGGGGCCATCGACCGGGGAGCTGTTTTTT. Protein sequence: CASSLRQGPSTGELFF.